This T cell receptor beta chain was identified in a study of cytomegalovirus exposure and HLA in healthy donors. Study in general: Findings of an earlier analysis included over 95 million unique TCR beta sequences from some 200 million T cells. Notes on the study in general: It is likely that the observed cluster of highly shared sequence variants was a sequencing artifact. Some V segments could not be told apart, so they were left out, TRBV6-2 and TRBV6-3 among them.

The CDR3 has 14 amino acids. From germline, CDR1 is SGDLS and CDR2 YYNGEE. The V and J ends lost 0 bases and 8 bases respectively, with 14 bases between them. As for this clone: What it binds is unknown.

Researchers ran the PCR with 60 Vbeta and 13 Jbeta primers. Profiled with immunoSEQ multiplex PCR; TCRdb holds only in-frame clones, not every one. The table lists approximately 110,000 clones, approximately 83% of them singletons. The receptor comes from a woman aged 18-29 years in good health and CMV-seronegative. Sample: PBMCs. V is TRBV9 and J is TRBJ1-2; no clear D gene. The CDR3 DNA is TGTGCCAGCAGCGTAGGGGGAGGAGGGAAGGGCTACACCTTC. Translation gives CASSVGGGGKGYTF.